The next 18 T cell receptor delta chains were all read from a single sample in a study of γδ T cells in repeated Plasmodium falciparum infection. TCRdb re-called the multiplex PCR reads via CATT. This table has approximately 60,000 delta-chain clones, approximately 1.7% appearing once. Gammadelta T cells were flow-sorted from PBMC into Vgamma9/Vdelta2+ and Vdelta2-negative populations for bulk analysis. The specimen sequenced was gamma-delta T cells from blood. The receptors stem from a pool of human donors (malaria-infected and uninfected, not separated).

Note on this clone: A far larger clone differs by one base, so this is likely a read error. This CDR3 is also generated by other DNA sequences in the sample. DNA for the CDR3: TGTGCTCTTGGGCATCCTTTTCCCTTTTTTCCTCCCCATTTGGTGGGGGATAAATACACCGATAAACTCATCTTC. Its protein is CALGHPFPFFPPHLVGDKYTDKLIF. The J gene has no call, while the V gene is TRDV1; the table's D call, TRDD3, was not checked against the DNA. This CDR3 region has 25 residues. CDR1 and CDR2 from the germline V gene are TSWWSYY and QGS.

This clone was detected many times. TCRdb shows a much larger clone's protein in place of this DNA's translation, and the two differ at residue 18, likely through a read error; the protein shown is translated from the DNA. CDR3 residues: CALGDYHNYWGMYSTDKPIF. The CDR3, as DNA: TGTGCTCTTGGTGACTACCACAATTACTGGGGGATGTATTCCACCGATAAACCCATCTTT. The chain is built from TRDV1 and TRDJ1; 10 bases map to TRDD3. CDR3 length: 20 residues. Germline loops: CDR1 TSWWSYY, CDR2 QGS.

Concerning this clone: TCRdb pairs this DNA with a much larger clone's protein that differs at residue 5, likely a read error; the protein shown was translated from the DNA. V and J are TRDV1 and TRDJ1, with 9 nucleotides matching TRDD3. This CDR3 contains 21 residues. The germline gives CDR1 TSWWSYY, CDR2 QGS. J was trimmed by 3 bases and V by 6 bases; bases with no gene match: 26. CDR3 region: CALGVKWPSLFWGYGSDKLIF. Here the CDR3 DNA reads TGTGCTCTTGGAGTAAAATGGCCGAGTCTATTCTGGGGATACGGGTCCGATAAACTCATCTTT.

In this sample, this clone turned up many times. A far larger clone differs by one base, so this is likely a read error. Other DNA sequences from this sample encode an identical CDR3 as well. The chain employs TRDV1 and TRDJ1, with D perhaps assigned TRDD2 or TRDD3 (5 bases each). CDR1 TSWWSYY and CDR2 QGS come from the germline V gene. The CDR3 consists of 19 residues. Between the trimmed V and J ends, which lost 0 bases and 7 bases, there was a span of 27 bases. CDR3: CALGELVPTGDKLIRKLIF. The CDR3, as DNA: TGTGCTCTTGGGGAACTAGTACCTACGGGAGATAAATTAATACGTAAACTCATCTTT.

This clone was recorded at least ten times. The chain carries TRDV1 and TRDJ2; possible D gene TRDD3, 6 bases. V was cut by 1 base and J by 4 bases, with 13 bases left in between. CDR3 length equals 16 residues. Germline V CDR1 and CDR2: TSWWSYY, QGS. CDR3 loop: CALGERRGLGTAQLFF. The CDR3, as DNA: TGTGCTCTTGGGGAACGGCGTGGACTGGGGACAGCACAACTCTTCTTT.

As regards this clone: The protein held in TCRdb is that of a much larger clone and does not match this DNA's translation at residue 9, likely because of a read error; the protein shown is translated from the DNA. The V call is TRDV1, the J call TRDJ1; D perhaps matches TRDD3 (6 bases). Trimming took 1 base from V and 0 from J, leaving 21 bases between them. Per the germline V gene, CDR1 is TSWWSYY and CDR2 is QGS. The CDR3 totals 19 residues. The CDR3 here is CALGEPRGFPTRYTDKLIF. Written as DNA, the CDR3 is TGTGCTCTTGGGGAACCGCGGGGATTCCCGACGAGGTACACCGATAAACTCATCTTT.

This clone was picked up a small number of times. TCRdb shows a much larger clone's protein in place of this DNA's translation, and the two differ at residue 19, likely through a read error; the protein shown is translated from the DNA. The rearrangement uses TRDV2 and TRDJ1; 8 bases are a match to TRDD3. The CDR3 sequence is 21 residues long. Germline assignment: CDR1 GEAIGNYY and CDR2 EKD. CDR3 DNA sequence: TGTGCCTGTGACACGAAGAGGCGGCTGGGGGACTCCATGGCGTACACCGATAAACCCATCTTT. Translation gives CACDTKRRLGDSMAYTDKPIF.

In this sample, this clone turned up a few times. The protein TCRdb gives is from a much larger clone and does not agree with this DNA's translation at residue 18, likely a read error; the protein shown here comes from the DNA. The V segment is TRDV3, and no J call was made; the table's D call of TRDD3 was not tested on the DNA. Per germline, CDR1 TVYSNPD and CDR2 GDNSRS (reference sequence). The CDR3 length is 20 residues. CDR3: CASFGPDSTGGRFYTDKPIF. DNA for the CDR3: TGTGCCTCCTTTGGTCCCGATAGTACTGGGGGGAGATTCTACACCGATAAACCCATCTTT.

On this clone itself: TCRdb assigns this DNA the protein of a much larger clone, which departs from its translation at residue 16; this likely reflects a read error, and the protein shown comes from translating the DNA. The chain recombines TRDV1 with TRDJ1; 7 nucleotides agree with TRDD3. TCRdb lists no J gene, so it was determined here by aligning the DNA to germline. V dropped 3 bases and J dropped 6; count of bases not matched to a gene: 28. The CDR3 has 21 amino acids. Per germline, CDR1 TSWWSYY and CDR2 QGS. CDR3 coding DNA: TGTGCTCTTGGGGAGACCCATGCGTACTGGGGTCCCTTACGCCTTTTGAATAAACTCATCTTT. This codes for CALGETHAYWGPLRLLNKLIF.

The sample holds many counts of this clone. The TCRdb record carries a much larger clone's protein, which differs from this DNA's translation at residue 8; a read error is the likely cause, and the protein listed here is the DNA translation. The rearrangement uses TRDV2 and TRDJ1; D gene uncertain. TCRdb supplies no J gene; here it was assigned by aligning the nucleotide sequence to germline. This CDR3 contains 14 residues. Germline CDR1 and CDR2: GEAIGNYY and EKD. The V end lost 3 bases, the J end lost 2 bases, and 12 bases lay between the germline ends. DNA for the CDR3: TGTGCCTGTGACCCCGCCGGGAGTACCGATAAACTCATCTTT. Translated: CACDPAGSTDKLIF.

Regarding this clone: TCRdb's protein for this DNA is that of a much larger clone and differs from the translation at residue 13, likely a read error; the protein shown is the DNA translation. The V call is TRDV1, the J call TRDJ1, with D perhaps matching TRDD2 (6 bases). Because TCRdb records no J gene, it was assigned here through a match of the DNA to germline. Trimming took off 0 bases at V and 1 base at J, with 30 bases between the two ends. This CDR3 spans 22 amino acids. Germline CDR1 and CDR2: TSWWSYY and QGS. The CDR3 loop reads CALGELSFPKSPTWTSTDKLIF. CDR3 nucleotides: TGTGCTCTTGGGGAACTATCCTTCCCCAAATCCCCGACATGGACGAGCACCGATAAACTCATCTTT.

As to this clone: A far larger clone is only one base removed, so a read error is likely. Distinct nucleotide sequences in the sample also encode this CDR3. V is TRDV1 and J is TRDJ1, with D possibly TRDD3 on 6 matching bases. V gave up 1 base and J gave up 10 bases, with 37 bases separating them. This CDR3 is built from 21 residues. Germline V gene data show CDR1 as TSWWSYY and CDR2 as QGS. CDR3 in DNA: TGTGCTCTTGGGGAACGAGAGCGCTTACATTCGAACGGGGGGGAACTGCCCGGACTCATCTTT. This sequence encodes CALGERERLHSNGGELPGLIF.

This clone was seen repeatedly, ten times or more. The protein that TCRdb holds for this DNA derives from a much larger clone and differs from the translated DNA at residue 17, which likely indicates a read error; the protein shown here is translated from the DNA. This sequence joins TRDV1 and TRDJ1; no definite D call. Germline CDR1 and CDR2: TSWWSYY and QGS. This CDR3 is 19 amino acids long. CDR3 nucleotides: TGTGCTCTTGGGGAACTAGAGTCGTCCCGGTCCTTTATTACCGATAAACCCATCTTT. This translates into CALGELESSRSFITDKPIF.

Only a few counts were recorded for this clone. The protein given by TCRdb reflects a much larger clone and differs at residue 11 from this DNA's translation, likely from a read error; the protein shown is the DNA's translation. V usage is TRDV2 and J usage is TRDJ1; maybe TRDD3 (5 bases). The germline V gene encodes CDR1 GEAIGNYY and CDR2 EKD. The CDR3 totals 21 residues. V was pared by 1 base and J by 0 bases, with 29 bases between. The CDR3 bases are TGTGCCTGTGACACATATCGGGAAGAAGAGGGTATCCGGGGGTACACCGATAAACTCATCTTT. This gives the protein CACDTYREEEGIRGYTDKLIF.

In its sample, this clone was seen a few times. Only one base separates this from a far larger clonotype, so it likely reflects a read error. The sample contains more than one DNA sequence encoding this CDR3. The CDR3 loop is CAQLSIRSYLLGDSKADKLIF. CDR3 DNA sequence: TGTGCCCAACTATCTATTCGTTCCTACCTACTGGGGGATAGTAAAGCCGATAAACTCATCTTT. This chain connects TRDV3 to TRDJ1, with 11 bases lining up with TRDD3. Germline CDR1 TVYSNPD, CDR2 GDNSRS (reference sequence). CDR3 size: 21 residues. J gave up 3 bases and V 5 bases, and 29 bases lay outside the gene matches. The entire variable domain, with the rest obtained from reference TRDV3 and TRDJ1, is as follows: CDKVTQSSPDQTVASGSEVVLLCTYDTVYSNPDLFWYRIRPDYSFQFVFYGDNSRSEGADFTQGRFSVKHILTQKAFHLVISPVRTEDSATYYCAQLSIRSYLLGDSKADKLIFGKGTRVTVEP.

On this clone: TCRdb assigns this DNA the protein of a much larger clone, which departs from its translation at residue 6; this likely reflects a read error, and the protein shown comes from translating the DNA. This chain uses TRDV3 with TRDJ2; 11 nucleotides line up with TRDD3. Here the J gene was assigned by germline matching of the DNA, as TCRdb has none. V shed 0 bases and J 7 bases; nucleotides not matched to a gene: 34. This CDR3 contains 24 residues. Per germline, CDR1 TVYSNPD and CDR2 GDNSRS (reference sequence). The CDR3 DNA sequence: TGTGCCTTTAGATTCCACCGGAACTACGAGGGAATTTACTGGGGGATAGTGGTTAGAGCACAACTCTTCTTT. This gives the protein CAFRFHRNYEGIYWGIVVRAQLFF.

Comments on this clone: The protein held in TCRdb is that of a much larger clone and does not match this DNA's translation at residue 7, likely because of a read error; the protein shown is translated from the DNA. This sequence joins TRDV1 and TRDJ1; D is undetermined. Matching the DNA to germline supplied the J gene, which TCRdb does not give. CDR3 length equals 12 residues. CDR1 TSWWSYY and CDR2 QGS come from the germline V gene. V lost 2 bases and J lost 6, with 7 bases in between. The CDR3 DNA follows: TGTGCTCTTGGGGAATTGCAGTATAAACTCATCTTT. Protein: CALGELQYKLIF.

This clone was seen a few times. This likely came from a read error, as a far larger clone is one base away. The identical CDR3 is also encoded by other nucleotide sequences in the sample. V usage is TRDV3 and J usage is TRDJ1, with TRDD3 identical over 13 bases. Germline loops: CDR1 TVYSNPD, CDR2 GDNSRS (reference sequence). This CDR3 spans 20 amino acids. The CDR3 nucleotides are TGCGCCTGGAGAAACCCTTCCTTCACTGGGGGATACGTCCACCGGGGAAAACTCATCTTT. It encodes CAWRNPSFTGGYVHRGKLIF.